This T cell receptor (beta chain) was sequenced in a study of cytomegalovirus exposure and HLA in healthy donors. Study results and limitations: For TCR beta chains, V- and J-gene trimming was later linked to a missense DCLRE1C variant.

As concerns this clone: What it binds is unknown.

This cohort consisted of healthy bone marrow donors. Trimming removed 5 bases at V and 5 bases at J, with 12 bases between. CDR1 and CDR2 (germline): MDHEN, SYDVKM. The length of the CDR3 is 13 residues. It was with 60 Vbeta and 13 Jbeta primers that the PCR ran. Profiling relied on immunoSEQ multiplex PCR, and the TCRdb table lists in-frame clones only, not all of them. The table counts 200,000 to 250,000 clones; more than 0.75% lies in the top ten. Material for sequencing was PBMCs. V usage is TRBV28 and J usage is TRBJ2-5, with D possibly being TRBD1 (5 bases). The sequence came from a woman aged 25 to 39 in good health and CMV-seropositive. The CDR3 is CASSPWGRETQYF. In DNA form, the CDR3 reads TGTGCCAGCAGTCCTTGGGGCAGGGAGACCCAGTACTTC.